The 13 T cell receptor beta chains presented below share a single source sample, sequenced in a study of T cell repertoires in cytomegalovirus infection. For these TCRs, the target antigens are not known. TCRdb redid the calling of the reads with MiXCR, one entry per CDR3 protein. The sample yields around 39,000 distinct CDR3 sequences, roughly 49% seen once. This specimen consisted of CD8+ T cells from cultured PBMCs, obtained from culture after CMV antigen stimulation. These receptor sequences come from a human donor in good health (CMV status not recorded). Some clones in this sample may be carry-over from other donors' samples.

The V call is TRBV5-1, the J call TRBJ1-2; the D gene is possibly TRBD1 (6 bases). V was clipped by 0 bases and J by 7 bases, with 16 bases between them. Germline V gives CDR1 SGHRS, CDR2 YFSETQ. CDR3 size: 15 residues. CDR3 nucleotides: TGCGCCAGCAGCTTGGGAACAGGGCGTAGCTCTGGCTACACCTTC. This gives the protein CASSLGTGRSSGYTF.

This clonotype was seen repeatedly, ten times or more. V is TRBV7-8 and J is TRBJ1-2; tentative D call: TRBD1 (6 bases). The CDR3 loop spans 15 amino acids. The V and J ends lost 5 bases and 4 bases respectively, with 17 bases between them. The germline gives CDR1 SGHVS, CDR2 FQNEAQ. CDR3 DNA: TGTGCCAGCAGCGACGGACAGTTCCCCCTCTATGGCTACACCTTC. Translation: CASSDGQFPLYGYTF.

This clonotype was observed a handful of times. The chain joins TRBV28 to TRBJ1-1; TRBD1 agrees at 9 bases. Germline loops: CDR1 MDHEN, CDR2 SYDVKM. The V and J ends lost 4 bases and 4 bases, in that order; junction bases with no gene match: 7. CDR3 size: 15 residues. The CDR3 nucleotides read TGTGCCAGCAGTTCGTCCGGGACAGGGCTCACTGAAGCTTTCTTT. Its protein is CASSSSGTGLTEAFF.

CDR3 sequence reads: CASSKRETQYF. DNA for the CDR3: TGTGCCAGCAGCAAGAGGGAGACCCAGTACTTC. The chain combines TRBV7-9 with TRBJ2-5, with D uncertain. CDR3 length: 11 amino acids. Germline V gene sequence: CDR1 SEHNR, CDR2 FQNEAQ (reference sequence). Trimming stripped 5 bases from V and 5 bases from J, with 6 bases between.

The CDR3 sequence is CATSEMGGRETQYF. Written as DNA, the CDR3 is TGTGCCACCAGTGAAATGGGGGGGAGAGAGACCCAGTACTTC. V and J are TRBV24-1 and TRBJ2-5, with 7 bases lining up with TRBD2. V was clipped by 4 bases and J by 4 bases; unmatched bases: 5. Germline V gene lookup returns CDR1 KGHDR and CDR2 SFDVKD. The CDR3 has 14 residues.

V and J are TRBV7-2 and TRBJ1-6; possible D gene TRBD1, 5 bases. Germline CDR1 reads SGHTA; CDR2 reads FQGNSA. V was pared by 1 base and J by 9 bases, with 19 bases between. CDR3 size: 17 residues. The chain's CDR3 is CASSLGGRAGSSSPLHF. DNA of the CDR3: TGTGCCAGCAGCTTAGGAGGGCGGGCAGGGTCCTCTTCACCCCTCCACTTT.

A remark on this clonotype: The junction does not match germline at one end; this may be a read error. This chain connects TRBV4-1 to TRBJ1-1, with D hard to call. Germline V gene lookup returns CDR1 MGHRA and CDR2 YSYEKL. The CDR3 has 18 amino acids. The CDR3: CASSLDEIGVYGNTEAFF. The CDR3 DNA reads as TGTGCCAGCAGCCTAGATGAGATCGGGGTATATGGGAACACTGAAGCTTTCTTT.

This clonotype was recorded a few times. The V and J genes are TRBV7-8 and TRBJ1-2, with D unclear. Germline-derived CDR1 and CDR2 are SGHVS and FQNEAQ. With 0 bases removed from V and 0 bases from J, the gap between germline ends came to 5 bases. CDR3 length: 14 residues. The CDR3 spells CASSLARANYGYTF. CDR3 in DNA: TGTGCCAGCAGCTTAGCGCGCGCTAACTATGGCTACACCTTC.

This rearrangement joins TRBV7-6 to TRBJ2-5, with D uncertain. The CDR3 is made up of 13 amino acids. Germline values: CDR1 SGHVS, CDR2 FNYEAQ. V shed 5 bases and J shed 5 bases, with 12 bases lying between them. The CDR3 DNA reads as TGTGCCAGCAGCGCCAGGATGTTGGAGACCCAGTACTTC. This codes for CASSARMLETQYF.

The V gene is TRBV7-9, the J gene TRBJ2-1, with D maybe TRBD1 (5 bases). Germline CDR1 reads SEHNR; CDR2 reads FQNEAQ (reference sequence). The CDR3 consists of 12 residues. V lost 1 base and J 10 bases, leaving 8 bases between the germline ends. CDR3 bases: TGTGCCAGCAGCTTAGGGACACTCGAGCAGTTCTTC. The encoded protein is CASSLGTLEQFF.

The chain has TRBV14 and TRBJ2-7; 9 bases match TRBD1. This CDR3 spans 15 amino acids. CDR1 and CDR2 (germline): SGHDN, FVKESK. The V gene end was trimmed by 3 bases and the J gene end by 2 bases; junction bases not matched to a gene: 5. The CDR3 loop is CASSQLTGGTYEQYF. DNA of the CDR3: TGTGCCAGCAGCCAGTTGACAGGGGGAACCTACGAGCAGTACTTC.

This clonotype was found a few times. The chain couples TRBV6-2 or TRBV6-3 to TRBJ2-1; 14 bases are shared with TRBD2. Trimming cost V 7 bases and J 8 bases; bases outside gene matches: 7. Looked up from germline, CDR1 is MNHEY and CDR2 is SVGEGT. This CDR3 contains 15 residues. CDR3 nucleotides: TGTGCCAGCACCCCGGGACTAGCGGGAGTCGATGAGCAGTTCTTC. This sequence encodes CASTPGLAGVDEQFF.

The rearrangement links TRBV7-4 to TRBJ2-1; a weak D match, TRBD2 (5 bases). Looked up from germline, CDR1 is SGHVT and CDR2 is SQSDAQ. This CDR3 comprises 16 residues. V was pared by 1 base and J by 2 bases, with 12 bases between. Here the CDR3 DNA reads TGTGCCAGCAGCTTAGGGACTCTTAATCCCTACAATGAGCAGTTCTTC. As protein: CASSLGTLNPYNEQFF.